This T cell receptor beta chain comes out of a study of STAT5B mutations in CD4+ large granular lymphocyte leukemia. For the study at large: The CDR3 'QG' motif was associated with a particular HLA allele among healthy donors. Findings and limits, study-wide: No patients shared main leukemic clonotypes, though around 25% appeared at low frequency elsewhere. Compared with healthy controls (2/35), patient top clones favored TRBV06 (8/27).

About this clone: The antigen is unknown.

The method was immunoSEQ multiplex PCR; TCRdb's version includes in-frame clones alone and lacks a portion of them. Among about 38,000 clones listed, 70% to 90% were seen once. V lost 7 bases and J lost 3; bases outside the gene matches: 13. Germline CDR1 reads SGHNT; CDR2 reads YYREEE (reference sequence). The CDR3 is 16 amino acids. V and J are TRBV5-4 and TRBJ2-5, with 9 bases that match TRBD1. The sample comprised CD4+ T cells from blood buffy coats. The TCR comes from a human donor in good health. CDR3: CASYTRRGQGKETQYF. Written as DNA, the CDR3 is TGTGCCAGCTACACCCGGCGGGGACAGGGCAAAGAGACCCAGTACTTC.